This T cell receptor beta chain was identified in a study of cytomegalovirus exposure and HLA in healthy donors. Findings of the study overall: Sequencing likely produced, as an artifact, a cluster of highly shared sequence variants.

A word on this clone: No antigen is known for it. This specimen includes other DNA sequences encoding the same CDR3.

The PCR used 60 Vbeta and 13 Jbeta primers. The repertoire was sequenced with immunoSEQ multiplex PCR; TCRdb's copy has only in-frame clones and lacks some. Of 170,000 or so clones listed, 70% to 85% are singletons. Germline lookup yields CDR1 SGHRS and CDR2 YFSETQ. The CDR3 has 14 amino acids. The ends were cut back, 0 bases at V and 4 bases at J, with 11 bases in the middle. This TCR was sampled from a woman in her 30s in good health and CMV-seropositive. The chain links TRBV5-1 to TRBJ2-7, with TRBD2 as a possible D gene (7 bases). The sequenced material came from PBMCs. CDR3 nucleotide sequence: TGCGCCAGCAGCTTGGGGGGGGGCCTGTACGAGCAGTACTTC. As protein: CASSLGGGLYEQYF.